Each of the 14 T cell receptor beta chains below was sequenced from the same sample in a study of blood T cell repertoires in COVID-19. Sequencing was performed with immunoSEQ multiplex PCR; in TCRdb, only in-frame clones are kept and a portion is missing. Here the sample spans under 85,000 clones, roughly 77% being singletons. Sequenced sample: peripheral blood. Every receptor here comes from a man older than 75 with acute or convalescent COVID-19.

This chain joins TRBV4-1 and TRBJ1-1; TRBD1 agrees at 8 bases. The V and J ends lost 7 bases and 5 bases, in that order; junction bases with no gene match: 12. Germline V gene data show CDR1 as MGHRA and CDR2 as YSYEKL. The CDR3 spans 15 residues. This chain's CDR3 is CASTRGQSGVTEAFF. The CDR3 DNA follows: TGCGCCAGCACCAGGGGGCAATCCGGGGTAACTGAAGCTTTCTTT.

A few counts support this clone. The CDR3 nucleotides are TGTGCCAGCAGTTACAAAAGGACAGCAAACACTGAAGCTTTCTTT. Translated, it gives CASSYKRTANTEAFF. The chain is built from TRBV6-2 or TRBV6-3 and TRBJ1-1; D is perhaps TRBD1 (6 bases). This CDR3 is built from 15 residues. V was clipped by 2 bases and J by 2 bases, with 12 bases between them. CDR1 MNHEY and CDR2 SVGEGT come from the germline V gene.

The CDR3 sequence: CASSRSGLLQAFF. CDR3 coding DNA: TGTGCCAGCAGCCGATCGGGACTCCTTCAAGCTTTCTTT. The gene calls are TRBV7-2 and TRBJ1-1; the D gene is possibly TRBD1 (5 bases). In germline, CDR1 is SGHTA, CDR2 FQGNSA. The CDR3 is 13 residues long. Trimming stripped 5 bases from V and 9 bases from J, with 16 bases between.

The rearrangement uses TRBV14 and TRBJ2-1, with 7 bases that match TRBD1. This CDR3 contains 15 residues. The V segment lost 6 bases and the J segment 2 bases; nucleotides outside the gene matches: 7. Per germline, CDR1 SGHDN and CDR2 FVKESK. CDR3 in DNA: TGTGCCAGCAGTCAATACAGGGGCCCCTACAATGAGCAGTTCTTC. Translation gives CASSQYRGPYNEQFF.

The chain is built from TRBV28 and TRBJ2-1; D is possibly TRBD2 (6 bases). Germline V lookup: CDR1 MDHEN, CDR2 SYDVKM. Trimming left V 10 bases short and J 6 bases short, with 16 bases between. The CDR3 extends over 13 amino acids. The CDR3 nucleotides are TGTGCCACCTTCAGACTAGTCCCCAATGAGCAGTTCTTC. Protein product: CATFRLVPNEQFF. Full variable domain (outside the CDR3, taken from reference TRBV28 and TRBJ2-1): DVKVTQSSRYLVKRTGEKVFLECVQDMDHENMFWYRQDPGLGLRLIYFSYDVKMKEKGDIPEGYSVSREKKERFSLILESASTNQTSMYLCATFRLVPNEQFFGPGTRLTVL.

The table lists this clone with a count of one. The chain joins TRBV9 to TRBJ2-1, with 9 bases matching TRBD2. Germline-derived CDR1 and CDR2 are SGDLS and YYNGEE. The CDR3 has 13 residues. With V trimmed by 1 base and J by 9 bases, 2 bases remained unmatched. This CDR3 is CASSVLAGSEQFF. In DNA, the CDR3 is TGTGCCAGCAGCGTACTAGCGGGGTCTGAGCAGTTCTTC. Based on the CDR3 plus reference TRBV9 and TRBJ2-1, the full variable domain is DSGVTQTPKHLITATGQRVTLRCSPRSGDLSVYWYQQSLDQGLQFLIQYYNGEERAKGNILERFSAQQFPDLHSELNLSSLELGDSALYFCASSVLAGSEQFFGPGTRLTVL.

The CDR3 is CASSLSGGLAGNEQFF. CDR3 DNA sequence: TGCGCCAGCAGCTTATCAGGGGGACTAGCGGGCAATGAGCAGTTCTTC. V is TRBV5-1 and J is TRBJ2-1; 12 nucleotides align to TRBD2. The CDR3 runs to 16 residues. The germline CDR1 and CDR2 sequences are SGHRS and YFSETQ. Trimming cost V 2 bases and J 6 bases; bases outside gene matches: 6. Together with reference TRBV5-1 and TRBJ2-1, the CDR3 gives the full variable domain: KAGVTQTPRYLIKTRGQQVTLSCSPISGHRSVSWYQQTPGQGLQFLFEYFSETQRNKGNFPGRFSGRQFSNSRSEMNVSTLELGDSALYLCASSLSGGLAGNEQFFGPGTRLTVL.

The rearrangement joins TRBV4-2 to TRBJ2-1; TRBD1 matches 9 bases. The CDR3 is 15 amino acids. Germline V gives CDR1 LGHNA, CDR2 YNFKEQ. V was clipped by 3 bases and J by 5 bases; unmatched bases: 5. The CDR3 region is CASSQGTGSDNEQFF. CDR3 DNA: TGTGCCAGCAGCCAGGGGACAGGGAGCGACAATGAGCAGTTCTTC.

The CDR3 loop is CASSLGQIYGYTF. The CDR3, as DNA: TGTGCCAGCAGCCTGGGACAGATCTATGGCTACACCTTC. V gene TRBV12-3 or TRBV12-4 combines with J gene TRBJ1-2; 7 nucleotides agree with TRBD1. The junction had 5 bases not matched to a gene; V was cut back by 6 bases and J by 4 bases. The CDR3 length is 13 residues.

The chain joins TRBV4-2 to TRBJ2-7; maybe TRBD1 (6 bases). Germline CDR1 reads LGHNA; CDR2 reads YNFKEQ. CDR3 length: 14 residues. The V end was cut by 4 bases, the J end by 5 bases, with 15 bases between. CDR3 nucleotides: TGTGCCAGCAGCCCACCGGGACAATGGGACGAGCAGTACTTC. Translating gives CASSPPGQWDEQYF.

The CDR3 DNA sequence: TGTGCCAGTAGTACACCACCGACAGACCCGAATAACTATGGCTACACCTTC. It yields the protein CASSTPPTDPNNYGYTF. The J gene is TRBJ1-2, the V gene TRBV19; possibly TRBD1 for D (5 bases). The CDR3 consists of 17 residues. The V gene lost 4 bases and the J gene lost 1 base, with 19 bases spanning the gap. CDR1 and CDR2 (germline): LNHDA, SQIVND (reference sequence).

This chain uses TRBV12-3 or TRBV12-4 with TRBJ1-5; the D gene is possibly TRBD1 (5 bases). V dropped 4 bases and J dropped 9 bases, with 7 bases sitting between them. There are 11 residues in the CDR3. CDR3 residues: CASSYQGPQHF. The CDR3 DNA is TGTGCCAGCAGTTATCAGGGGCCCCAGCATTTT.

There are a few counts of this clone. V usage is TRBV19 and J usage is TRBJ1-2; 7 positions match TRBD1. After removal of 10 bases from V and 5 bases from J, the junction contained 10 bases not matched to a gene. This CDR3 has 13 amino acids. Germline V gives CDR1 LNHDA, CDR2 SQIVND (reference sequence). The CDR3 loop reads CATLEQGLYGYTF. In DNA form, the CDR3 reads TGTGCCACCCTCGAACAGGGGTTATATGGCTACACCTTC. Complete variable domain (other parts from reference TRBV19 and TRBJ1-2): DGGITQSPKYLFRKEGQNVTLSCEQNLNHDAMYWYRQDPGQGLRLIYYSQIVNDFQKGDIAEGYSVSREKKESFPLTVTSAQKNPTAFYLCATLEQGLYGYTFGSGTRLTVV.

V and J are TRBV5-1 and TRBJ2-3; a possible D gene is TRBD1 (5 bases). CDR1 is SGHRS, CDR2 YFSETQ, per germline. CDR3 length equals 14 residues. V was shortened by 0 bases and J by 2 bases, with 7 bases between the two germline ends. The CDR3 reads CASSLARVTDTQYF. The CDR3 nucleotides read TGCGCCAGCAGCTTGGCCAGGGTCACAGATACGCAGTATTTT.